This T cell receptor beta chain was sequenced for a study of read filtering for tumor transcriptome and immune sequencing. Overall study: TCR-mapped reads were about 4.05 to 11 million with IR-seq versus roughly 75 to 1,400 with RNA-seq.

The study, taken as a whole, reports: Sorted CD138-negative bone marrow cells were not purified T cells. Without single-read clonotypes, shared clonotype proportions correlated more between IR-seq and RNA-seq.

The library was built from around 380 ng RNA with molecular barcoded adaptors for alpha/delta and beta/gamma chains. In TCRdb, the reads were re-called with MiXCR into one record per CDR3 protein. The sample includes 100,000 to 150,000 distinct CDR3 sequences, approximately 13% seen only once; the top ten take around 8.2%. In this sample, this clonotype turned up a few times. Its antigen is currently unknown. The V gene lost 7 bases and the J gene lost 2 bases, with 8 bases spanning the gap. The germline V gene has CDR1 MNHNY and CDR2 SVGAGI (reference sequence). The CDR3 sequence is 12 residues long.

The receptor was derived from a donor at least 40 years old with multiple myeloma. The chain has TRBV6-6 and TRBJ2-5; D not certain. Sample: a population of CD138-negative cells sorted from bone marrow. CDR3 in amino acids: CASTTLQETQYF. CDR3 coding DNA: TGTGCCAGCACGACCCTTCAAGAGACCCAGTACTTC.